The 22 T cell receptor beta chains in this list originate from one sample, sequenced in a study of blood T cell repertoires in COVID-19. Libraries were prepared by immunoSEQ multiplex PCR; TCRdb keeps only in-frame clonotypes and omits some of them. Among around 120,000 clones listed, 87% were seen once. The material sequenced was peripheral blood. Source of these receptors: a woman aged 65 to 85 with acute or convalescent COVID-19.

DNA for the CDR3: TGCAGCCCCGCCGGGACAGCAGCAGATACGCAGTATTTT. It yields the protein CSPAGTAADTQYF. The chain combines TRBV29-1 with TRBJ2-3; TRBD1 matches 7 bases. V shed 8 bases and J 4 bases; nucleotides not matched to a gene: 9. The germline CDR1 and CDR2 sequences are SQVTM and ANQGSEA. The CDR3 consists of 13 residues.

The rearrangement joins TRBV19 to TRBJ2-7, with 7 bases that match TRBD1. The CDR3 covers 14 residues. Germline CDR1 is LNHDA and CDR2 is SQIVND (reference sequence). V lost 0 bases to trimming and J lost 2 bases; unmatched junction nucleotides: 1. In nucleotides, the CDR3 is TGTGCCAGTAGTATAGAGGACAGGACCTACGAGCAGTACTTC. The encoded protein is CASSIEDRTYEQYF.

This clone was recorded a few times. CDR3 sequence: CASTPDSRGYTF. The CDR3 DNA is TGTGCCAGTACCCCGGACTCGCGGGGCTACACCTTC. V gene TRBV19 combines with J gene TRBJ1-2, with D uncertain. Per germline, CDR1 LNHDA and CDR2 SQIVND (reference sequence). The CDR3 is 12 amino acids. V was cut by 7 bases and J by 8 bases, with 14 bases left in between.

This rearrangement joins TRBV30 to TRBJ1-1, with D unclear. The V end lost 0 bases, the J end lost 6 bases, and 8 bases lay between the germline ends. Germline V gene lookup returns CDR1 GTSNPN and CDR2 SVGIG (reference sequence). This CDR3 is built from 12 residues. The CDR3 coding sequence is TGTGCCTGGAGTGTACTCCCGGCTGAAGCTTTCTTT. Its protein product is CAWSVLPAEAFF. The full variable domain, its missing parts supplied by reference TRBV30 and TRBJ1-1, is SQTIHQWPATLVQPVGSPLSLECTVEGTSNPNLYWYRQAAGRGLQLLFYSVGIGQISSEVPQNLSASRPQDRQFILSSKKLLLSDSGFYLCAWSVLPAEAFFGQGTRLTVV.

This clone was observed a single time. The DNA of the CDR3 is TGTGCCTGGAGTGTACTGAGGGGGCGGAACACTGAAGCTTTCTTT. Protein product: CAWSVLRGRNTEAFF. The chain has TRBV30 and TRBJ1-1; TRBD1 agrees at 7 bases. The CDR3 has 15 amino acids. The V gene's germline CDR1 is GTSNPN and CDR2 SVGIG (reference sequence). J was trimmed by 1 base and V by 0 bases; bases with no gene match: 5.

The V call is TRBV10-2, the J call TRBJ1-1; D possibly corresponds to TRBD1 (5 bases). The CDR3 totals 15 residues. V was pared by 1 base and J by 11 bases, with 20 bases between. Germline assignment: CDR1 WSHSY and CDR2 SAAADI. The CDR3 region is CASSELSLPRERAFF. The CDR3 DNA reads as TGCGCCAGCAGTGAGTTAAGCCTACCCAGGGAAAGGGCTTTCTTT.

The J gene is TRBJ2-5, the V gene TRBV4-1, with 10 positions matching TRBD1. Germline lookup yields CDR1 MGHRA and CDR2 YSYEKL. The CDR3 has 15 residues. V trimming: 1 base; J trimming: 4 bases; junction bases outside the gene matches: 3. CDR3 bases: TGCGCCAGCAGCCAAGTTGGACAGGGGGGAGAGACCCAGTACTTC. Protein sequence: CASSQVGQGGETQYF.

The chain recombines TRBV12-1 with TRBJ2-2; TRBD2, the table's D call, was not compared with the DNA. TRBV12-1 is recorded as a pseudogene. The CDR3 covers 16 residues. The CDR3 DNA sequence: TGTGCCAGCAGCCCAACAGCGGGGGGGCAAAACGGGGAGCTGTTTTTT. Amino acid sequence: CASSPTAGGQNGELFF.

The rearrangement uses TRBV5-1 and TRBJ2-1; TRBD2 matches 15 bases. After removal of 0 bases from V and 0 bases from J, the junction contained 7 bases not matched to a gene. The germline gives CDR1 SGHRS, CDR2 YFSETQ. The CDR3 runs to 20 residues. The chain's CDR3 is CASSLAGGLAGGGSYNEQFF. DNA of the CDR3: TGCGCCAGCAGCTTGGCCGGGGGACTAGCGGGGGGAGGCTCCTACAATGAGCAGTTCTTC.

This sequence joins TRBV19 and TRBJ2-1; D is possibly TRBD2 (7 bases). Deletions cut 6 bases from V and 2 bases from J, with 14 bases between. CDR1 LNHDA and CDR2 SQIVND come from the germline V gene (reference sequence). The CDR3 sequence is 15 residues long. CDR3 region: CASRRLGGAYNEQFF. In DNA, the CDR3 is TGTGCCAGTAGGCGTCTAGGGGGGGCCTACAATGAGCAGTTCTTC.

V usage is TRBV9 and J usage is TRBJ2-1, with 9 positions matching TRBD1. Germline values: CDR1 SGDLS, CDR2 YYNGEE. After removal of 1 base from V and 2 bases from J, the junction contained 4 bases not matched to a gene. This CDR3 is built from 16 residues. CDR3 protein: CASSVLGTGTYNEQFF. The CDR3 bases are TGTGCCAGCAGCGTACTTGGGACAGGGACCTACAATGAGCAGTTCTTC.

The chain recombines TRBV27 with TRBJ1-2; 10 bases align to TRBD1. V lost 5 bases, J lost 5 bases, and 5 bases stayed unmatched. CDR3 size: 14 residues. The V gene's germline CDR1 is MNHEY and CDR2 SMNVEV (reference sequence). The CDR3, as DNA: TGTGCCAGCAGTCCGACAGGGGGCGGGTATGGCTACACCTTC. This sequence encodes CASSPTGGGYGYTF.

The rearrangement links TRBV9 to TRBJ1-1; D gene unclear. The germline V gene encodes CDR1 SGDLS and CDR2 YYNGEE. The CDR3 extends over 16 amino acids. The germline V and J ends were trimmed by 0 bases and 3 bases, with 15 bases remaining between them. The CDR3 sequence is CASSVAEALQDTEAFF. In DNA form, the CDR3 reads TGTGCCAGCAGCGTAGCGGAGGCCCTGCAAGACACTGAAGCTTTCTTT.

This chain uses TRBV6-1 with TRBJ2-7; tentatively, D is TRBD2 (6 bases). Between the trimmed V and J ends, which lost 6 bases and 1 base, there was a span of 13 bases. The CDR3 runs 14 residues. CDR1 is MNHNS, CDR2 SASEGT, per germline. The CDR3 loop reads CASSKPGGSYEQYF. The CDR3 DNA is TGTGCCAGCAGCAAACCAGGAGGGTCCTACGAGCAGTACTTC.

V and J are TRBV11-2 and TRBJ1-2; D may be TRBD1 (6 bases). The CDR3 is 14 amino acids. Trimming shortened V by 2 bases and J by 5 bases, and 12 bases separated the two germline ends. From germline, CDR1 is SGHAT and CDR2 FQNNGV. The CDR3 DNA is TGTGCCAGCAGCTTATTTGGACAGAATTATGGCTACACCTTC. Amino acids: CASSLFGQNYGYTF.

The chain uses TRBV19 and TRBJ1-5; D may be TRBD1 (5 bases). Trimming shortened V by 7 bases and J by 2 bases, and 9 bases separated the two germline ends. This CDR3 has 13 amino acids. In germline, CDR1 is LNHDA, CDR2 SQIVND (reference sequence). In nucleotides, the CDR3 is TGTGCCAGTACCTTCAGGGGCAATCAGCCCCAGCATTTT. Protein: CASTFRGNQPQHF. The entire variable domain, with the rest obtained from reference TRBV19 and TRBJ1-5, is as follows: DGGITQSPKYLFRKEGQNVTLSCEQNLNHDAMYWYRQDPGQGLRLIYYSQIVNDFQKGDIAEGYSVSREKKESFPLTVTSAQKNPTAFYLCASTFRGNQPQHFGDGTRLSIL.

CDR3 in amino acids: CASRVGTAYSPLHF. For the CDR3, the DNA is TGCGCCAGCAGAGTGGGGACAGCGTATTCACCCCTCCACTTT. The gene calls are TRBV5-1 and TRBJ1-6, with 7 bases matching TRBD1. Germline CDR1 and CDR2: SGHRS and YFSETQ. Trimming took 5 bases from V and 8 from J; bases not matched to a gene: 7. The CDR3 extends over 14 amino acids.

V is TRBV11-3 and J is TRBJ2-3; D ambiguous. Germline values: CDR1 SGHNT, CDR2 YENEEA. The V gene lost 4 bases and the J gene lost 0 bases, with 5 bases spanning the gap. The CDR3 length is 13 residues. DNA for the CDR3: TGTGCCAGCAGCTCCTTTAGCACAGATACGCAGTATTTT. Encoded protein: CASSSFSTDTQYF.

This clone appeared a few times. The rearrangement joins TRBV27 to TRBJ1-2; TRBD1 is a possible D gene (5 bases). Trimming took 3 bases from V and 4 from J, leaving 12 bases between them. Per germline, CDR1 MNHEY and CDR2 SMNVEV (reference sequence). The CDR3 totals 14 residues. The CDR3 region is CASSFSREVYGYTF. CDR3 coding DNA: TGTGCCAGCAGTTTTTCCAGGGAGGTCTATGGCTACACCTTC.

V is TRBV3-1 (or the pseudogene TRBV3-2) and J is TRBJ1-5, with D perhaps TRBD1 (6 bases). Trimming removed 4 bases at V and 7 bases at J, with 14 bases between. This CDR3 is built from 14 residues. Germline V lookup: CDR1 LGHDT, CDR2 YNNKEL (reference sequence). CDR3 nucleotides: TGTGCCAGCAGCCCAGAGGGGGGGGAACAGCCCCAGCATTTT. Translating it yields CASSPEGGEQPQHF.

The V gene is TRBV5-1, the J gene TRBJ1-1, with D tentatively TRBD1 (5 bases). V shed 6 bases and J shed 2 bases, with 14 bases lying between them. This CDR3 is 14 amino acids long. CDR1 is SGHRS and CDR2 is YFSETQ in the germline V gene. CDR3 sequence reads: CASIAGGGNTEAFF. CDR3 DNA sequence: TGCGCCAGCATCGCCGGCGGGGGAAACACTGAAGCTTTCTTT.

This clone occurred once. J is TRBJ1-1 and V is TRBV11-2; D possibly corresponds to TRBD1 (5 bases). Trimming took 6 bases from V and 2 from J, leaving 13 bases between them. Per germline, CDR1 SGHAT and CDR2 FQNNGV. CDR3 length equals 14 residues. CDR3 DNA: TGTGCCAGCAGGGAAACGGGGGTAAACACTGAAGCTTTCTTT. Its translation is CASRETGVNTEAFF.